The next 9 T cell receptor beta chains were all read from a single sample in a study of blood T cell repertoires in COVID-19. Libraries were prepared by immunoSEQ multiplex PCR; TCRdb keeps only in-frame clonotypes and omits some of them. The table shows under 250,000 clones, with about 80% occurring only once. The source material was PBMCs or T cells enriched from blood (not recorded which). These TCRs come from a woman aged 40 to 50 with acute COVID-19.

V and J are TRBV27 and TRBJ1-4; D gene unclear. Per the germline V gene, CDR1 is MNHEY and CDR2 is SMNVEV (reference sequence). This CDR3 has 16 amino acids. The V end lost 2 bases, the J end lost 0 bases, and 10 bases lay between the germline ends. The CDR3 DNA reads TGTGCCAGCAGTTTAGGCGGGGAGTCAACTAATGAAAAACTGTTTTTT. It codes for CASSLGGESTNEKLFF. Looking up the rest from reference TRBV27 and TRBJ1-4 gives the full variable domain: EAQVTQNPRYLITVTGKKLTVTCSQNMNHEYMSWYRQDPGLGLRQIYYSMNVEVTDKGDVPEGYKVSRKEKRNFPLILESPSPNQTSLYFCASSLGGESTNEKLFFGSGTQLSVL.

The rearrangement joins TRBV6-2 or TRBV6-3 to TRBJ1-1; 8 bases agree with TRBD1. CDR1 MNHEY and CDR2 SVGEGT come from the germline V gene. The trim removed 6 bases at V and 6 bases at J, leaving 9 bases unmatched. CDR3 length equals 14 residues. The CDR3, as DNA: TGTGCCAGCAGCCGCTCGCAGGGGGCCTCTGAAGCTTTCTTT. It yields the protein CASSRSQGASEAFF.

In DNA, the CDR3 is TGCAGCGTTAAATCCGGGACAGGGAACACTGAAGCTTTCTTT. It specifies CSVKSGTGNTEAFF. This chain links TRBV29-1 with TRBJ1-1, with 8 bases lining up with TRBD1. V was clipped by 5 bases and J by 1 base; unmatched bases: 6. This CDR3 spans 14 amino acids. Germline loops: CDR1 SQVTM, CDR2 ANQGSEA.

The chain recombines TRBV7-9 with TRBJ1-2; D is undetermined. Trimming stripped 5 bases from V and 3 bases from J, with 16 bases between. The CDR3 totals 15 residues. Germline CDR1 is SEHNR and CDR2 is FQNEAQ (reference sequence). The CDR3 sequence is CASSPAGIQYYGYTF. The CDR3 nucleotides are TGTGCCAGCAGCCCAGCCGGGATCCAGTACTATGGCTACACCTTC.

V and J are TRBV21-1 and TRBJ2-4; TRBD2 reflects the table's D call only, with no check against the DNA. TRBV21-1 is annotated as a pseudogene. The CDR3 has 13 residues. The CDR3 region is CASPQLAGRFQYF. Written as DNA, the CDR3 is TGTGCCAGCCCCCAATTAGCCGGGAGGTTTCAGTACTTC.

The J gene is TRBJ2-7, the V gene TRBV4-2; 14 bases line up with TRBD2. Germline loops: CDR1 LGHNA, CDR2 YNFKEQ. V lost 3 bases and J lost 0; bases outside the gene matches: 4. This CDR3 has 17 residues. In DNA, the CDR3 is TGTGCCAGCAGCCAGGGGACTAGCGGGAGATACTCCTACGAGCAGTACTTC. The encoded protein is CASSQGTSGRYSYEQYF.

The chain carries TRBV11-2 and TRBJ2-6; D is ambiguous. Germline CDR1 SGHAT, CDR2 FQNNGV. V was pared by 1 base and J by 3 bases, with 7 bases between. The CDR3 contains 15 residues. DNA of the CDR3: TGTGCCAGCAGCTTAGGAGGTAGTGGGGCCAACGTCCTGACTTTC. It is translated as CASSLGGSGANVLTF. Together with reference TRBV11-2 and TRBJ2-6, the CDR3 gives the full variable domain: EAGVAQSPRYKIIEKRQSVAFWCNPISGHATLYWYQQILGQGPKLLIQFQNNGVVDDSQLPKDRFSAERLKGVDSTLKIQPAKLEDSAVYLCASSLGGSGANVLTFGAGSRLTVL.

Only a few counts were recorded for this clone. An end of the junction differs from the germline gene, which may be a read error. The chain is built from TRBV7-9 and TRBJ2-1; 8 positions agree with TRBD2. This CDR3 comprises 16 residues. The germline V gene encodes CDR1 SEHNR and CDR2 FQNEAQ (reference sequence). The CDR3 DNA sequence: TGTGCCAGCAGATTAGACCTAGCGGGCTCCTACAATGAGCAGTTCTTC. It is translated as CASRLDLAGSYNEQFF.

This sequence joins TRBV5-6 and TRBJ2-2; D remains ambiguous. This CDR3 is built from 13 residues. CDR1 is SGHDT, CDR2 YYEEEE, per germline. V shed 4 bases and J shed 4 bases, with 8 bases lying between them. In nucleotides, the CDR3 is TGTGCCAGCAGCCCCATAGTCACCGGGGAGCTGTTTTTT. Translation: CASSPIVTGELFF. The full variable domain, its missing parts supplied by reference TRBV5-6 and TRBJ2-2, is DAGVTQSPTHLIKTRGQQVTLRCSPKSGHDTVSWYQQALGQGPQFIFQYYEEEERQRGNFPDRFSGHQFPNYSSELNVNALLLGDSALYLCASSPIVTGELFFGEGSRLTVL.